The clone carrying this T cell receptor beta chain occurred many times. Its antigen is unknown. TCRdb analysed the 5' RACE reads with MiXCR anew, one entry per CDR3 protein. In the table there are roughly 240,000 distinct CDR3 sequences, approximately 15% of which are singletons. From germline, CDR1 is LGHNA and CDR2 YNFKEQ. V was clipped by 1 base and J by 5 bases, with 15 bases between them. CDR3 length: 15 amino acids. This specimen belongs to a study of T-cell memory formation after mild COVID-19. Study observations and caveats: CD4+ contracting clones were mainly CM and EM; CD8+ ones, EMRA. Clones contracting over day 15 to 85 were CD4/CD8 balanced, with later expanders leaning CD4+. Certain responding clones were present in pre-infection memory, suggesting participation of cross-reactive memory.

The specimen was PBMCs or a T cell subset sorted from them (not recorded which). The source of this sequence is an adult woman who had mild COVID-19 (a few samples of this study predate the infection). Cell type and time point are not known. The chain couples TRBV4-2 to TRBJ2-7, with a tentative D call TRBD1 (6 bases). The DNA for the CDR3 is TGTGCCAGCAGCCAAGCAGTGAACAGGGACGACGAGCAGTACTTC. Amino acid sequence: CASSQAVNRDDEQYF.